This passage covers 21 T cell receptor beta chains from one sample sequenced in a study of cytomegalovirus exposure and HLA in healthy donors. Vbeta (60) and Jbeta (13) primers were used in the PCR. Using immunoSEQ multiplex PCR, the repertoire was profiled, and TCRdb retains in-frame clones only, with some absent. The sample holds some 20,000 clones. Sequencing was carried out using PBMCs. These receptors were obtained from a man aged 55 to 70 in good health and CMV-seropositive.

The chain has TRBV6-5 and TRBJ1-1, with 8 bases aligning to TRBD1. This CDR3 region has 13 residues. V dropped 8 bases and J dropped 2; count of bases not matched to a gene: 4. Looked up from germline, CDR1 is MNHEY and CDR2 is SVGAGI. The CDR3 nucleotides are TGTGCCAGCGGTGACAGGGGCAACACTGAAGCTTTCTTT. It encodes CASGDRGNTEAFF.

V and J are TRBV23-1 and TRBJ1-5; D remains unclear. TRBV23-1 is annotated as an ORF whose role is uncertain. The CDR3 is 16 amino acids. V was clipped by 4 bases and J by 0 bases, with 13 bases between them. Here the CDR3 reads CASSRARVYSNQPQHF. Written as DNA, the CDR3 is TGCGCCAGCAGTCGAGCGAGGGTCTATAGCAATCAGCCCCAGCATTTT.

CDR3 coding DNA: TGCGCCAGCAGCTTGGTTACCCTAGCGGGAGGCCACGAGCAGTACTTC. Its protein product is CASSLVTLAGGHEQYF. The gene calls are TRBV5-1 and TRBJ2-7, with 11 bases lining up with TRBD2. Germline loops: CDR1 SGHRS, CDR2 YFSETQ. J was trimmed by 5 bases and V by 0 bases; bases with no gene match: 7. The CDR3 length is 16 residues.

The CDR3 is CARSQRGLGNTEAFF. CDR3 coding DNA: TGTGCCAGAAGCCAGCGGGGGTTGGGTAACACTGAAGCTTTCTTT. The gene calls are TRBV5-3 and TRBJ1-1; TRBD1 might be the D (5 bases). TRBV5-3 is labeled an ORF, and its function is uncertain. Trimming pared 4 bases from V and 2 bases from J, leaving 15 bases between. CDR3 length equals 15 residues.

The chain recombines TRBV30 with TRBJ1-3; no clear D. The length of the CDR3 is 13 residues. V shed 2 bases and J shed 3 bases, with 8 bases lying between them. Germline CDR1 GTSNPN, CDR2 SVGIG (reference sequence). CDR3 nucleotides: TGTGCCTGGAGTTACGGGTTTGGAAACACCATATATTTT. Translation: CAWSYGFGNTIYF.

The chain combines TRBV7-9 with TRBJ2-7; 10 bases are shared with TRBD2. Unmatched junction bases numbered 15, after V lost 9 bases and J lost 7 bases. The germline V gene encodes CDR1 SEHNR and CDR2 FQNEAQ (reference sequence). This CDR3 comprises 15 residues. The CDR3 is CASGDGLAGVGEQYF. The CDR3 nucleotides read TGTGCCAGTGGGGATGGGCTAGCGGGAGTAGGGGAGCAGTACTTC.

The chain links TRBV29-1 to TRBJ2-5, with TRBD1 matching over 9 bases. Germline V gene lookup returns CDR1 SQVTM and CDR2 ANQGSEA. CDR3 length: 13 amino acids. J was trimmed by 7 bases and V by 1 base; bases with no gene match: 4. The CDR3 coding sequence is TGCAGCGTTGAAGGACAGGGGGTCGTGACCCAGTACTTC. As protein: CSVEGQGVVTQYF.

This chain's CDR3 is CASSAILSGANVLTF. The CDR3 DNA follows: TGTGCCAGCAGCGCTATATTGTCTGGGGCCAACGTCCTGACTTTC. V gene TRBV2 combines with J gene TRBJ2-6, with D hard to call. V lost 6 bases, J lost 1 base, and 10 bases lay in between. The CDR3 runs to 15 residues. The germline gives CDR1 SNHLY, CDR2 FYNNEI.

This rearrangement joins TRBV18 to TRBJ2-7; 13 nucleotides agree with TRBD2. With V trimmed by 3 bases and J by 2 bases, 4 bases remained unmatched. Germline V lookup: CDR1 KGHSH, CDR2 LQKENI. This CDR3 is 16 amino acids long. The CDR3 loop reads CASSPTGTSGTYEQYF. The DNA for the CDR3 is TGTGCCAGCTCACCTACCGGGACTAGCGGGACCTACGAGCAGTACTTC. The complete variable domain, with remaining parts taken from reference TRBV18 and TRBJ2-7, reads NAGVMQNPRHLVRRRGQEARLRCSPMKGHSHVYWYRQLPEEGLKFMVYLQKENIIDESGMPKERFSAEFPKEGPSILRIQQVVRGDSAAYFCASSPTGTSGTYEQYFGPGTRLTVT.

The genes are TRBV6-4 and TRBJ2-3, with a possible D match to TRBD1 (5 bases). Trimming left V 2 bases short and J 5 bases short, with 5 bases between. CDR1 is MRHNA, CDR2 SNTAGT, per germline. The CDR3 totals 12 residues. Written as DNA, the CDR3 is TGTGCCAGCAGTGACAGGGGAGATACGCAGTATTTT. It yields the protein CASSDRGDTQYF.

The chain recombines TRBV29-1 with TRBJ2-1; 8 nucleotides align to TRBD1. V lost 2 bases, J lost 2 bases, and 2 bases stayed unmatched. This CDR3 has 14 residues. Germline V CDR1 and CDR2: SQVTM, ANQGSEA. The CDR3 protein is CSVEKQGAYNEQFF. DNA for the CDR3: TGCAGCGTTGAAAAACAGGGGGCCTACAATGAGCAGTTCTTC.

This chain links TRBV7-9 with TRBJ2-1; 13 positions agree with TRBD2. V trimming: 5 bases; J trimming: 13 bases; junction bases outside the gene matches: 8. Germline CDR1 is SEHNR and CDR2 is FQNEAQ (reference sequence). The CDR3 covers 14 residues. Written as DNA, the CDR3 is TGTGCCAGCAGCACAACCGGGACTAGCGGGATTCAGTTCTTC. Amino acids: CASSTTGTSGIQFF.

The chain joins TRBV7-2 to TRBJ1-1; D uncertain. V lost 0 bases, J lost 6 bases, and 11 bases lay in between. CDR3 length: 14 amino acids. The V gene's germline CDR1 is SGHTA and CDR2 FQGNSA. Written as DNA, the CDR3 is TGTGCCAGCAGCTTAGCGAGGGTGATCCCTGAAGCTTTCTTT. Protein: CASSLARVIPEAFF.

This sequence joins TRBV7-9 and TRBJ2-5; D unclear. The CDR3 totals 15 residues. Germline V gene data show CDR1 as SEHNR and CDR2 as FQNEAQ (reference sequence). V lost 8 bases to trimming and J lost 7 bases, with 23 bases between them. In DNA, the CDR3 is TGTGCCAGCGACCCCTTTGTTCGCCCGTCGGGGACCCAGTACTTC. Protein product: CASDPFVRPSGTQYF.

The gene calls are TRBV2 and TRBJ2-7; maybe TRBD2 (6 bases). This CDR3 is built from 13 residues. Germline V gene lookup returns CDR1 SNHLY and CDR2 FYNNEI. Trimming took 5 bases from V and 7 from J, leaving 15 bases between them. The CDR3 sequence is CASSKDWAGEQYF. The CDR3 nucleotides are TGTGCCAGCAGTAAGGACTGGGCGGGAGAGCAGTACTTC.

The chain has TRBV29-1 and TRBJ2-7; TRBD1 matches at 8 bases. The junction had 10 bases not matched to a gene; V was cut back by 7 bases and J by 2 bases. Germline V gene sequence: CDR1 SQVTM, CDR2 ANQGSEA. The CDR3 extends over 14 amino acids. The CDR3 here is CSALTGANTYEQYF. CDR3 DNA sequence: TGCAGCGCCCTGACAGGGGCTAATACCTACGAGCAGTACTTC.

The chain uses TRBV28 and TRBJ1-1; 9 nucleotides align to TRBD1. Trimming at V came to 6 bases and at J to 6 bases, leaving 11 bases not matched to a gene. Per germline, CDR1 MDHEN and CDR2 SYDVKM. The CDR3 is 15 amino acids. The chain's CDR3 is CASRDPGQGPAEAFF. The CDR3 DNA reads as TGTGCCAGCAGGGATCCGGGACAGGGTCCGGCTGAAGCTTTCTTT. The full variable domain, in which reference TRBV28 and TRBJ1-1 provide the parts outside the CDR3, is DVKVTQSSRYLVKRTGEKVFLECVQDMDHENMFWYRQDPGLGLRLIYFSYDVKMKEKGDIPEGYSVSREKKERFSLILESASTNQTSMYLCASRDPGQGPAEAFFGQGTRLTVV.

This chain connects TRBV5-1 to TRBJ2-7; D is possibly TRBD2 (5 bases). Germline CDR1 reads SGHRS; CDR2 reads YFSETQ. This CDR3 region has 17 residues. V was cut by 0 bases and J by 0 bases, with 16 bases left in between. The DNA of the CDR3 is TGCGCCAGCAGCTTGGTGCCGCGGAGCGGTAGCTCCTACGAGCAGTACTTC. Translating it yields CASSLVPRSGSSYEQYF. Complete variable domain (other parts from reference TRBV5-1 and TRBJ2-7): KAGVTQTPRYLIKTRGQQVTLSCSPISGHRSVSWYQQTPGQGLQFLFEYFSETQRNKGNFPGRFSGRQFSNSRSEMNVSTLELGDSALYLCASSLVPRSGSSYEQYFGPGTRLTVT.

V gene TRBV15 combines with J gene TRBJ2-5, with 11 bases aligning to TRBD1. The length of the CDR3 is 15 residues. The V and J ends lost 5 bases and 6 bases, in that order; junction bases with no gene match: 8. Germline loops: CDR1 LNHNV, CDR2 YYDKDF (reference sequence). The CDR3 reads CATSVGTGGGKTQYF. The CDR3 bases are TGTGCCACCAGCGTCGGGACAGGGGGGGGGAAGACCCAGTACTTC.

This chain uses TRBV10-3 with TRBJ2-7; weak D call: TRBD2 (7 bases). The CDR3 is 14 residues long. V was pared by 0 bases and J by 7 bases, with 13 bases between. Looked up from germline, CDR1 is ENHRY and CDR2 is SYGVKD. CDR3 sequence reads: CAISESRGLGEQYF. The CDR3 DNA reads TGTGCCATCAGTGAGTCGCGGGGGCTGGGAGAGCAGTACTTC.

The CDR3 protein is CASSHPPGQGALGANVLTF. DNA of the CDR3: TGCGCCAGCAGCCACCCCCCTGGACAGGGGGCGCTTGGGGCCAACGTCCTGACTTTC. This rearrangement joins TRBV5-1 to TRBJ2-6; 11 positions agree with TRBD1. From germline, CDR1 is SGHRS and CDR2 YFSETQ. V gave up 4 bases and J gave up 3 bases; unmatched junction bases: 12. CDR3 length: 19 residues.